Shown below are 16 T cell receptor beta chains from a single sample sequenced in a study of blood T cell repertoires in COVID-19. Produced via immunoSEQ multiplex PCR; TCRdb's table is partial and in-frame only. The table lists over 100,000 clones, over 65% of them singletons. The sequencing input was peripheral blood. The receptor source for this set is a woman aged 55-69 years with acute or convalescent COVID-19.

This chain's CDR3 is CASSRGGQRYGYTF. The CDR3 nucleotides read TGTGCCAGTAGTAGGGGGGGGCAGCGCTATGGCTACACCTTC. The V gene is TRBV19, the J gene TRBJ1-2, with D possibly matching TRBD1 (6 bases). CDR1 is LNHDA and CDR2 is SQIVND in the germline V gene (reference sequence). Trimming cost V 4 bases and J 4 bases, with 13 bases left between them. The CDR3 sequence is 14 residues long. The whole variable domain, filled in from reference TRBV19 and TRBJ1-2, reads DGGITQSPKYLFRKEGQNVTLSCEQNLNHDAMYWYRQDPGQGLRLIYYSQIVNDFQKGDIAEGYSVSREKKESFPLTVTSAQKNPTAFYLCASSRGGQRYGYTFGSGTRLTVV.

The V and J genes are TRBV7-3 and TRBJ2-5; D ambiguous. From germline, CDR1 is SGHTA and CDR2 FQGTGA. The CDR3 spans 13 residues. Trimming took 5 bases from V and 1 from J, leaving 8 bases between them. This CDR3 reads CASSPRSQETQYF. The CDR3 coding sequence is TGTGCCAGCAGCCCGCGGAGCCAAGAGACCCAGTACTTC.

The CDR3 nucleotides are TGTGCCAGCACAGGGGGAACAGTGACCCAGTACTTC. Encoded protein: CASTGGTVTQYF. This chain uses TRBV6-6 with TRBJ2-5; 7 bases are shared with TRBD1. Germline lookup yields CDR1 MNHNY and CDR2 SVGAGI (reference sequence). This CDR3 region has 12 residues. The V segment lost 7 bases and the J segment 7 bases; nucleotides outside the gene matches: 6.

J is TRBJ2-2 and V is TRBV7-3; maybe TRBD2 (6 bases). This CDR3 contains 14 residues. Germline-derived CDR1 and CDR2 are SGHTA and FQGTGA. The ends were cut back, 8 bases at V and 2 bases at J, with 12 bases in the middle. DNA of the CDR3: TGTGCCAGCGGAGGCGGGACCAACACCGGGGAGCTGTTTTTT. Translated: CASGGGTNTGELFF.

CDR3 coding DNA: TGTGCCAGCAGCCAAGGACAGACTAGCGTAGGGAATCAGCCCCAGCATTTT. Its protein is CASSQGQTSVGNQPQHF. V and J are TRBV4-2 and TRBJ1-5; a weak D match, TRBD1 (5 bases). CDR3 length: 17 residues. Per the germline V gene, CDR1 is LGHNA and CDR2 is YNFKEQ. V was clipped by 1 base and J by 4 bases, with 17 bases between them.

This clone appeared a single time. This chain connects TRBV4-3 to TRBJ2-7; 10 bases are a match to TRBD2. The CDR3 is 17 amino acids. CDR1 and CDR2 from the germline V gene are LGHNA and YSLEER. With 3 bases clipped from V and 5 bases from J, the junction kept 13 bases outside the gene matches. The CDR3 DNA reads TGCGCCAGCAGCCAGGGGGTACTAGCGGGGATTGGGGACGAGCAGTACTTC. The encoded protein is CASSQGVLAGIGDEQYF.

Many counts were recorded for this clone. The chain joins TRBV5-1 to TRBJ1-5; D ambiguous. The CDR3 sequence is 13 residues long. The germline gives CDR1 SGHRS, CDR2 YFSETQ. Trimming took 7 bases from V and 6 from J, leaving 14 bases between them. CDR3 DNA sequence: TGCGCCAGCTGTCTGGGCCCTGGTCAGCCCCAGCATTTT. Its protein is CASCLGPGQPQHF.

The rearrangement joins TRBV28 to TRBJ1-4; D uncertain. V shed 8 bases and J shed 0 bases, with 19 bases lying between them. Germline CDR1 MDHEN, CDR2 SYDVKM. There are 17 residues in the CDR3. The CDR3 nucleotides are TGTGCCAGCCTCCCACTTGGGCCGGATTCAACTAATGAAAAACTGTTTTTT. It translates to CASLPLGPDSTNEKLFF.

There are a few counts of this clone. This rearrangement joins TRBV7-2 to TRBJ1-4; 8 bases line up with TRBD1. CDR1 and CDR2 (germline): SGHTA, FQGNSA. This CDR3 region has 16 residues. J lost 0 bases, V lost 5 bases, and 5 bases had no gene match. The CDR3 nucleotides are TGTGCCAGCAGCGCCCGACAGGGGACAACTAATGAAAAACTGTTTTTT. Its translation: CASSARQGTTNEKLFF.

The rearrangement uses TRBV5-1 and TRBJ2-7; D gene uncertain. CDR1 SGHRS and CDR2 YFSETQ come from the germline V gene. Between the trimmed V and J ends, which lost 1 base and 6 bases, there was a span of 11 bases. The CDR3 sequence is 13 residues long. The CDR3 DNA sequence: TGCGCCAGCAGCTTGTGGAGTCCCCCCGAGCAGTACTTC. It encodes CASSLWSPPEQYF.

The CDR3 loop is CASSLFFGGEQFF. The CDR3 DNA follows: TGTGCCAGCAGCTTATTCTTCGGGGGTGAGCAGTTCTTC. The rearrangement links TRBV7-6 to TRBJ2-1; maybe TRBD2 (6 bases). This CDR3 comprises 13 residues. Trimming took 2 bases from V and 9 from J, leaving 11 bases between them. From germline, CDR1 is SGHVS and CDR2 FNYEAQ.

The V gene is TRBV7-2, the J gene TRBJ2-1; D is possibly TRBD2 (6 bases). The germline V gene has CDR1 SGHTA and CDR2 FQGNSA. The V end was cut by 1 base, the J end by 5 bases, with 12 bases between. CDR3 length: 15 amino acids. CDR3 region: CASSLDGGRNNEQFF. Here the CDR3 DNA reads TGTGCCAGCAGCTTAGATGGGGGGAGGAACAATGAGCAGTTCTTC.

CDR3 DNA: TGTGCCAGCAGCTCTCTGACAGGGAGGAACAATGAGCAGTTCTTC. Translated, it gives CASSSLTGRNNEQFF. The genes are TRBV7-3 and TRBJ2-1; the D gene is possibly TRBD1 (7 bases). The V and J ends lost 4 bases and 5 bases respectively, with 15 bases between them. The CDR3 is 15 amino acids. Germline assignment: CDR1 SGHTA and CDR2 FQGTGA.

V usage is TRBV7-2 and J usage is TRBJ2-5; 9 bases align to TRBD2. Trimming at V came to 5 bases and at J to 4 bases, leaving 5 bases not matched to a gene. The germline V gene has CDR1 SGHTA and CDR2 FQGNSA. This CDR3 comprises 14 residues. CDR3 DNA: TGTGCCAGCAGCCAGGGACTAGCCGGAGAGACCCAGTACTTC. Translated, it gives CASSQGLAGETQYF. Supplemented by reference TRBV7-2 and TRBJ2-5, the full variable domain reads GAGVSQSPSNKVTEKGKDVELRCDPISGHTALYWYRQSLGQGLEFLIYFQGNSAPDKSGLPSDRFSAERTGGSVSTLTIQRTQQEDSAVYLCASSQGLAGETQYFGPGTRLLVL.

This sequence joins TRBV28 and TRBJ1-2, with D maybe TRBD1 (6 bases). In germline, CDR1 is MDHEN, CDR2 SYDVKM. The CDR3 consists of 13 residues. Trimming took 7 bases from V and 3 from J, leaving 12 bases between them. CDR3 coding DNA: TGTGCCAGCACCCGGGGGGCGGACTATGGCTACACCTTC. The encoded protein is CASTRGADYGYTF.

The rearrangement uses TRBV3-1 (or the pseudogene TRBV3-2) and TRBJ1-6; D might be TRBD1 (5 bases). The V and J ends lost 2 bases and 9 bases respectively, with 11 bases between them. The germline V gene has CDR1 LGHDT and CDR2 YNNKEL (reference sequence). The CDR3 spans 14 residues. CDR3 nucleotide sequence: TGTGCCAGCAGCCAACCAAATAGGGGTTCACCCCTCCACTTT. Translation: CASSQPNRGSPLHF.